The 13 T cell receptor beta chains in this list originate from one sample, sequenced in a study of T-cell reconstitution after alpha-beta-depleted transplantation in children (dated by TCRdb to 2016 to 2017). The library was obtained by PCR. TCRdb shows the sequencer as Illumina HiSeq 2500. Molecular barcoding was employed in the preparation of TCR libraries, with unique molecular identifiers being used to normalize TCRbeta repertoire quantification. The public reads were reprocessed in TCRdb via fastp at Q25 and MiXCR, keeping in-frame beta chains. Records with the same CDR3 protein are collapsed into one entry carrying the most frequent genes and DNA. Present in this sample are 70,000 to 95,000 distinct CDR3 sequences, around 18% of which were seen just once. The top ten constitute about 47% of the sample. The treatment or condition label corresponds to: allogeneic hematopoietic cell transplantation with graft depleted of TCRalphabeta T cells and CD19 B cells.

The sample in question was PBMCs, mostly from graft donor cells, obtained 360 days after TCRalphabeta/CD19-depleted stem cell transplant. The receptor set was obtained from a male patient between 2 and 10 years old who had a stem cell transplant for acute lymphoblastic leukemia, so the T cells may come from the graft donor.

The DNA for the CDR3 is TGTGCCAGCAGTTACTCGTTGGGGGAGGTGAGCAATGAGCAGTTCTTC. As protein: CASSYSLGEVSNEQFF. The chain employs TRBV6-5 and TRBJ2-1; tentative D call: TRBD2 (6 bases). Germline CDR1 and CDR2: MNHEY and SVGAGI. V was trimmed by 0 bases and J by 6 bases, leaving 15 bases between them. The CDR3 sequence is 16 residues long.

This chain uses TRBV4-1 with TRBJ2-2; maybe TRBD2 (6 bases). Trimming left V 0 bases short and J 3 bases short, with 11 bases between. Per germline, CDR1 MGHRA and CDR2 YSYEKL. The CDR3 spans 16 residues. The CDR3 here is CASSQEASAHTGELFF. Written as DNA, the CDR3 is TGCGCCAGCAGCCAAGAAGCTAGCGCTCACACCGGGGAGCTGTTTTTT.

This clonotype was seen a few times. V is TRBV6-5 and J is TRBJ2-1; 12 bases align to TRBD2. Germline CDR1 reads MNHEY; CDR2 reads SVGAGI. J gave up 12 bases and V 3 bases, and 9 bases lay outside the gene matches. This CDR3 has 15 residues. The CDR3 DNA reads TGTGCCAGCAGTTATTCTCCTAGCGGGAGGGCAGCGCAGTTCTTC. Translation: CASSYSPSGRAAQFF.

The table lists this clonotype with a few counts. The germline gene is not matched at one end of the junction; a read error may be the cause. V gene TRBV7-6 combines with J gene TRBJ2-7, with D tentatively TRBD2 (5 bases). The CDR3 totals 14 residues. The germline V gene has CDR1 SGHVS and CDR2 FNYEAQ. The CDR3, as DNA: TGTGCCAGCGGCTTAGCGACCGGGGCCTACGAGCAGTACTTC. This codes for CASGLATGAYEQYF. Full variable domain (remainder filled in from reference TRBV7-6 and TRBJ2-7): GAGVSQSPRYKVTKRGQDVALRCDPISGHVSLYWYRQALGQGPEFLTYFNYEAQQDKSGLPNDRFSAERPEGSISTLTIQRTEQRDSAMYRCASGLATGAYEQYFGPGTRLTVT.

In DNA, the CDR3 is TGCGCCAGTACCGGACTAGCGGGCTCTAGCACAGATACGCAGTATTTT. It translates to CASTGLAGSSTDTQYF. The chain joins TRBV5-1 to TRBJ2-3; TRBD2 aligns across 11 bases. The CDR3 contains 16 residues. Germline CDR1 is SGHRS and CDR2 is YFSETQ. V was clipped by 8 bases and J by 0 bases; unmatched bases: 8.

This clonotype came up a few times. J is TRBJ2-7 and V is TRBV5-1, with 14 bases aligning to TRBD2. The CDR3 is 15 residues long. Germline V gives CDR1 SGHRS, CDR2 YFSETQ. Trimming took 0 bases from V and 5 from J; bases not matched to a gene: 1. CDR3 amino acids: CASSLGLAGGHEQYF. CDR3 DNA sequence: TGCGCCAGCAGCTTGGGACTAGCGGGAGGGCACGAGCAGTACTTC. The complete variable domain, with remaining parts taken from reference TRBV5-1 and TRBJ2-7, reads KAGVTQTPRYLIKTRGQQVTLSCSPISGHRSVSWYQQTPGQGLQFLFEYFSETQRNKGNFPGRFSGRQFSNSRSEMNVSTLELGDSALYLCASSLGLAGGHEQYFGPGTRLTVT.

This clonotype came up a few times. The CDR3 nucleotides are TGTGCCAGCAGCGTTAACCTAGCGGGAGGGCCATTCAATGAGCAGTTCTTC. Protein product: CASSVNLAGGPFNEQFF. The chain combines TRBV9 with TRBJ2-1, with 12 nucleotides matching TRBD2. Germline CDR1 SGDLS, CDR2 YYNGEE. The CDR3 extends over 17 amino acids. J lost 6 bases, V lost 2 bases, and 9 bases had no gene match.

The chain carries TRBV12-3 or TRBV12-4 and TRBJ2-1; 8 bases map to TRBD2. Trimming took 2 bases from V and 3 from J; bases not matched to a gene: 3. The CDR3 runs 15 residues. CDR3 in amino acids: CASSLKLAVYNEQFF. The CDR3 bases are TGTGCCAGCAGTTTAAAACTAGCGGTCTACAATGAGCAGTTCTTC.

Only a few counts were recorded for this clonotype. The chain recombines TRBV28 with TRBJ1-2; no firm D call. Germline V gene data show CDR1 as MDHEN and CDR2 as SYDVKM. The CDR3 length is 13 residues. V lost 7 bases and J lost 1, with 10 bases in between. The CDR3: CASMAPLNYGYTF. In nucleotides, the CDR3 is TGTGCCAGCATGGCTCCTCTTAACTATGGCTACACCTTC.

In DNA form, the CDR3 reads TGTGCCTGGGGGACCGTCGCAGATACGCAGTATTTT. This codes for CAWGTVADTQYF. The J gene is TRBJ2-3, the V gene TRBV30; D may correspond to TRBD1 or TRBD2 (5 bases each). Germline CDR1 is GTSNPN and CDR2 is SVGIG (reference sequence). The CDR3 length is 12 residues. V lost 5 bases and J 4 bases, leaving 10 bases between the germline ends.

This clonotype appeared a few times. This rearrangement joins TRBV9 to TRBJ1-1; no definite D call. Germline lookup yields CDR1 SGDLS and CDR2 YYNGEE. V lost 3 bases, J lost 0 bases, and 6 bases lay in between. This CDR3 has 13 amino acids. Here the CDR3 reads CASSGGVNTEAFF. CDR3 coding DNA: TGTGCCAGCAGCGGGGGAGTGAACACTGAAGCTTTCTTT. The full variable domain, with the rest looked up from reference TRBV9 and TRBJ1-1, is DSGVTQTPKHLITATGQRVTLRCSPRSGDLSVYWYQQSLDQGLQFLIQYYNGEERAKGNILERFSAQQFPDLHSELNLSSLELGDSALYFCASSGGVNTEAFFGQGTRLTVV.

The genes are TRBV20-1 and TRBJ1-1, with D possibly being TRBD1 (5 bases). Germline CDR1 is DFQATT and CDR2 is SNEGSKA (reference sequence). Trimming removed 5 bases from V and 10 bases from J, with 14 bases in between. There are 11 residues in the CDR3. The DNA for the CDR3 is TGCAGTGCTCAGGGCTTAACAGGAGCTTTCTTT. Translating it yields CSAQGLTGAFF.

This clonotype was seen at least ten times. J is TRBJ1-2 and V is TRBV5-6; D is undetermined. Trimming stripped 7 bases from V and 4 bases from J, with 29 bases between. Germline loops: CDR1 SGHDT, CDR2 YYEEEE. The CDR3 covers 18 residues. CDR3 sequence (DNA): TGTGCCAGCGGTAAGCGGACCTCAGGCAACGCCGGGCGCTATGGCTACACCTTC. This encodes CASGKRTSGNAGRYGYTF. Full variable domain (outside the CDR3, taken from reference TRBV5-6 and TRBJ1-2): DAGVTQSPTHLIKTRGQQVTLRCSPKSGHDTVSWYQQALGQGPQFIFQYYEEEERQRGNFPDRFSGHQFPNYSSELNVNALLLGDSALYLCASGKRTSGNAGRYGYTFGSGTRLTVV.